The next 7 T cell receptor beta chains were all read from a single sample in a study of technical replicates of blood from a few donors. Assay: immunoSEQ multiplex PCR; the TCRdb copy retains only in-frame clones and omits some. The sample shows 65,000 to 95,000 clones, about 98% of them seen only once. The sample comprised T cells isolated from PBMCs. The source of these receptors is a human donor in good health.

This clone was recorded once. V is TRBV7-8 and J is TRBJ1-5; weak D call: TRBD1 (6 bases). V was cut by 4 bases and J by 4 bases, with 11 bases left in between. CDR1 and CDR2 from the germline V gene are SGHVS and FQNEAQ. The CDR3 sequence is 14 residues long. CDR3 protein: CASSSTGANQPQHF. In nucleotides, the CDR3 is TGTGCCAGCAGCTCGACAGGAGCAAATCAGCCCCAGCATTTT.

This clone was seen a few times. The chain recombines TRBV29-1 with TRBJ1-1; 7 positions agree with TRBD1. Germline assignment: CDR1 SQVTM and CDR2 ANQGSEA. The length of the CDR3 is 13 residues. V lost 6 bases to trimming and J lost 0 bases; unmatched junction nucleotides: 4. Written as DNA, the CDR3 is TGCAGCGTGGAACAGGGGTTGAACACTGAAGCTTTCTTT. Its protein product is CSVEQGLNTEAFF.

V is TRBV5-6 and J is TRBJ1-2; D ambiguous. Trimming left V 4 bases short and J 7 bases short, with 8 bases between. This CDR3 is built from 11 residues. CDR1 SGHDT and CDR2 YYEEEE come from the germline V gene. For the CDR3, the DNA is TGTGCCAGCAGCACCTATAGTGGCTACACCTTC. As protein: CASSTYSGYTF. The full variable domain, completed using reference TRBV5-6 and TRBJ1-2, is DAGVTQSPTHLIKTRGQQVTLRCSPKSGHDTVSWYQQALGQGPQFIFQYYEEEERQRGNFPDRFSGHQFPNYSSELNVNALLLGDSALYLCASSTYSGYTFGSGTRLTVV.

The chain has TRBV5-4 and TRBJ2-2; unclear D gene. V dropped 0 bases and J dropped 7 bases, with 4 bases sitting between them. The CDR3 length is 12 residues. Germline lookup yields CDR1 SGHNT and CDR2 YYREEE (reference sequence). The CDR3 nucleotides are TGTGCCAGCAGCTTGGATCACGGGGAGCTGTTTTTT. Amino acids: CASSLDHGELFF.

The chain joins TRBV7-9 to TRBJ1-1; D is possibly TRBD1 (5 bases). Trimming removed 4 bases from V and 5 bases from J, with 14 bases in between. The CDR3 covers 14 residues. Germline CDR1 is SEHNR and CDR2 is FQNEAQ (reference sequence). Written as DNA, the CDR3 is TGTGCCAGCAGCTCCCCCCGCGCAGGGACTGAAGCTTTCTTT. It yields the protein CASSSPRAGTEAFF. Using reference TRBV7-9 and TRBJ1-1 for the parts outside the CDR3, the full variable domain is DTGVSQNPRHKITKRGQNVTFRCDPISEHNRLYWYRQTLGQGPEFLTYFQNEAQLEKSRLLSDRFSAERPKGSFSTLEIQRTEQGDSAMYLCASSSPRAGTEAFFGQGTRLTVV.

V usage is TRBV5-1 and J usage is TRBJ2-2; a possible D gene is TRBD1 (6 bases). The CDR3 has 16 residues. Trimming pared 4 bases from V and 3 bases from J, leaving 16 bases between. Germline CDR1 and CDR2: SGHRS and YFSETQ. CDR3 DNA: TGCGCCAGCAGCCCGGAACAGGGCAAACACACCGGGGAGCTGTTTTTT. It specifies CASSPEQGKHTGELFF.

This chain connects TRBV7-6 to TRBJ2-3; D perhaps matches TRBD1 (5 bases). This CDR3 has 15 amino acids. Trimming removed 5 bases at V and 3 bases at J, with 15 bases between. In germline, CDR1 is SGHVS, CDR2 FNYEAQ. The CDR3 DNA is TGTGCCAGCAGCGGGGAAGGGGTAAGGACAGATACGCAGTATTTT. This codes for CASSGEGVRTDTQYF. The full variable domain, with the rest looked up from reference TRBV7-6 and TRBJ2-3, is GAGVSQSPRYKVTKRGQDVALRCDPISGHVSLYWYRQALGQGPEFLTYFNYEAQQDKSGLPNDRFSAERPEGSISTLTIQRTEQRDSAMYRCASSGEGVRTDTQYFGPGTRLTVL.